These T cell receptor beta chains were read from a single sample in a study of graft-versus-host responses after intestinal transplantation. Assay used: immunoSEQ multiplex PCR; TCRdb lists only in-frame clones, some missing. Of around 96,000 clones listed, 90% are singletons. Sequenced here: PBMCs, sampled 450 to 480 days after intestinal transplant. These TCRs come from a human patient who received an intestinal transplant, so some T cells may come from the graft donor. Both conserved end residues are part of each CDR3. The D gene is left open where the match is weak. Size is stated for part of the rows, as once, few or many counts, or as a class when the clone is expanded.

CASSTPGQWGSPLHF | TGTGCCAGCAGCACTCCGGGACAGTGGGGTTCACCCCTCCACTTT | . | TRBV9 | TRBD1 | TRBJ1-6
CAWARVLGTEAFF | TGTGCCTGGGCCAGGGTGTTGGGCACTGAAGCTTTCTTT | . | TRBV30 | . | TRBJ1-1
CASGFGSLYGYTF | TGTGCTAGTGGTTTTGGCAGCCTCTATGGCTACACCTTC | . | TRBV12-5 | . | TRBJ1-2
CASSLVAGVTGELFF | TGTGCCAGCAGCTTAGTAGCGGGGGTTACCGGGGAGCTGTTTTTT | . | TRBV11-2 | TRBD2 | TRBJ2-2
CASGTQDTRAFF | TGTGCTAGTGGTACCCAGGACACGCGAGCTTTCTTT | . | TRBV12-5 | . | TRBJ1-1
CASSQGLYSNQPQHF | TGTGCCAGCAGCCAAGGACTTTATAGCAATCAGCCCCAGCATTTT | . | TRBV7-9 | . | TRBJ1-5
CTSSQVTSPGPWAQYF | TGCACCAGCAGCCAAGTAACATCCCCTGGCCCCTGGGCGCAGTATTTT | . | TRBV1 | . | TRBJ2-3
CASSEALGGQGSNQPQHF | TGTGCCAGCAGTGAAGCGTTGGGGGGACAGGGGAGCAATCAGCCCCAGCATTTT | . | TRBV6-1 | TRBD1 | TRBJ1-5
CASSLGTGVEAFF | TGCGCCAGCAGCTTGGGGACAGGGGTCGAAGCTTTCTTT | . | TRBV5-1 | TRBD1 | TRBJ1-1
CSVEGRTDEAFF | TGCAGCGTTGAAGGAAGGACAGATGAAGCTTTCTTT | . | TRBV29-1 | . | TRBJ1-1
CASSIVGLAGGPSNNEQFF | TGTGCCAGTAGTATCGTAGGGCTAGCGGGGGGCCCCTCCAACAATGAGCAGTTCTTC | . | TRBV19 | TRBD2 | TRBJ2-1
CASSVTHEQFF | TGTGCCAGCAGTGTGACACATGAGCAGTTCTTC | . | TRBV25-1 | . | TRBJ2-1
CASSVGTDTQYF | TGTGCCAGCAGCGTAGGCACAGATACGCAGTATTTT | . | TRBV9 | . | TRBJ2-3
CASAEGESLLNF | TGTGCCAGCGCGGAGGGGGAGAGTCTCCTGAATTTT | . | TRBV5-6 | . | TRBJ1-4
CASSQGLGVGELFF | TGTGCCAGCAGTCAGGGCTTGGGTGTCGGGGAGCTGTTTTTT | . | TRBV27 | . | TRBJ2-2
CASSLELAGIYEQYF | TGCGCCAGCAGCTTGGAGCTAGCAGGGATCTACGAGCAGTACTTC | . | TRBV5-1 | . | TRBJ2-7
CSVEVVGNDPMYQETQYF | TGCAGCGTTGAAGTGGTAGGAAATGACCCTATGTACCAAGAGACCCAGTACTTC | . | TRBV29-1 | . | TRBJ2-5
CASSQDAYMNTEAFF | TGCGCCAGCAGCCAAGATGCCTACATGAACACTGAAGCTTTCTTT | . | TRBV4-1 | . | TRBJ1-1
CASSVEGYTGELFF | TGTGCCAGCAGCGTAGAAGGGTACACCGGGGAGCTGTTTTTT | . | TRBV9 | . | TRBJ2-2
CASRDRGLRNTIYF | TGTGCCAGCAGGGACAGGGGCTTGAGAAACACCATATATTTT | . | TRBV6-5 | TRBD1 | TRBJ1-3
CASSSPTRAGGGDTQYF | TGTGCCAGCAGCTCCCCAACTCGAGCGGGGGGTGGAGATACGCAGTATTTT | . | TRBV7-6 | TRBD2 | TRBJ2-3
CASSVLSGGYNEQFF | TGTGCCAGCAGCGTTTTATCCGGGGGGTACAATGAGCAGTTCTTC | . | TRBV9 | TRBD2 | TRBJ2-1
CASSRLSSTDTQYF | TGCGCCAGCAGCCGACTCAGTAGCACAGATACGCAGTATTTT | . | TRBV4-1 | . | TRBJ2-3
CASSQAPGSGYGYTF | TGCGCCAGCAGCCAAGCGCCGGGGTCGGGCTATGGCTACACCTTC | once | TRBV4-1 | . | TRBJ1-2
CASSEVVGLGTEAFF | TGTGCCAGCAGTGAAGTTGTGGGCCTGGGCACTGAAGCTTTCTTT | . | TRBV2 | . | TRBJ1-1
CASSMATVCGGYTF | TGTGCCAGTAGTATGGCGACAGTGTGCGGTGGCTACACCTTC | . | TRBV19 | . | TRBJ1-2